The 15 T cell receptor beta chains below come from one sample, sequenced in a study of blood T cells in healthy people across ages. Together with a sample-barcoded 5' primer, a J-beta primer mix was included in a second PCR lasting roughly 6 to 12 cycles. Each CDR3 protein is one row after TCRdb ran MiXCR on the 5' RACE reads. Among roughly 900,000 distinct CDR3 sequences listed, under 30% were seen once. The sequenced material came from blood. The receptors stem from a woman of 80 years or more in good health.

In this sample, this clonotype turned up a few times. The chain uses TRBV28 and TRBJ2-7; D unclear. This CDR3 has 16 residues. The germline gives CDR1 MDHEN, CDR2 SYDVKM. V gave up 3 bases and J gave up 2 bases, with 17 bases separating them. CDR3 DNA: TGTGCCAGCAGTTTTGGTAGGCAAAGATCAACCTACGAGCAGTACTTC. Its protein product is CASSFGRQRSTYEQYF.

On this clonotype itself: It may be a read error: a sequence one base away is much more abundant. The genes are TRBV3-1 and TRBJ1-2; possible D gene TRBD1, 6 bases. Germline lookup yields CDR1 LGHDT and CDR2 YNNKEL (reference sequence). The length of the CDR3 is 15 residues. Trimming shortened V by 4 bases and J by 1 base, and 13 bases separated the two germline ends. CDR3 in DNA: TGTGCCAGCAGCCGAGGGGGTCCCGTTAACTATGGCTACACCTTC. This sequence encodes CASSRGGPVNYGYTF. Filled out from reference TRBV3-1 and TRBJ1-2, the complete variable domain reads DTAVSQTPKYLVTQMGNDKSIKCEQNLGHDTMYWYKQDSKKFLKIMFSYNNKELIINETVPNRFSPKSPDKAHLNLHINSLELGDSAVYFCASSRGGPVNYGYTFGSGTRLTVV.

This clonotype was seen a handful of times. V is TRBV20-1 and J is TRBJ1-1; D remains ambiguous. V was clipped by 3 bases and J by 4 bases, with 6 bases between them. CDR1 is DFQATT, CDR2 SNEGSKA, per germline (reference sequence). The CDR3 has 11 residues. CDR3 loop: CSARDLTEAFF. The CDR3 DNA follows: TGCAGTGCTAGGGACCTCACTGAAGCTTTCTTT.

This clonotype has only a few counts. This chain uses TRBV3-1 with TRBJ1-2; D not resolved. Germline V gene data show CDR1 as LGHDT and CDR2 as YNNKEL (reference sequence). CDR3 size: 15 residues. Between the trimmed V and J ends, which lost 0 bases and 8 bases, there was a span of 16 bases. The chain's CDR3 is CASSQDGPTFGGYTF. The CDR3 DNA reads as TGTGCCAGCAGCCAAGACGGACCGACCTTCGGGGGCTACACCTTC.

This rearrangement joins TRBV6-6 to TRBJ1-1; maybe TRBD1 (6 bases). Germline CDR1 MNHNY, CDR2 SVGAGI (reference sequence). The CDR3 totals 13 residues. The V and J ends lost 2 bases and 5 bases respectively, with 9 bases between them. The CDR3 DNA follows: TGTGCCAGCAGTTACACGGGGACAACTGAAGCTTTCTTT. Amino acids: CASSYTGTTEAFF.

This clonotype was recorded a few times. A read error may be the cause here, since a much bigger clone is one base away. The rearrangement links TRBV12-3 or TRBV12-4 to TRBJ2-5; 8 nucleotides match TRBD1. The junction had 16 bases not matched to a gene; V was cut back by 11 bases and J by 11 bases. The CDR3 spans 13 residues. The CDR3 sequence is CASRDRSYNEQYF. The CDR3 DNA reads TGTGCCTCCCGGGACAGGAGTTACAATGAGCAGTACTTC.

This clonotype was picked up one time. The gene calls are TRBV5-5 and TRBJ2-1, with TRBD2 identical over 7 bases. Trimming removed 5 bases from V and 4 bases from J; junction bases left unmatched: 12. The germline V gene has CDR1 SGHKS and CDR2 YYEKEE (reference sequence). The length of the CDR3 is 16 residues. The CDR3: CASSMGGSGVYNEQFF. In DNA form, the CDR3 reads TGTGCCAGCAGTATGGGGGGGAGCGGGGTATACAATGAGCAGTTCTTC.

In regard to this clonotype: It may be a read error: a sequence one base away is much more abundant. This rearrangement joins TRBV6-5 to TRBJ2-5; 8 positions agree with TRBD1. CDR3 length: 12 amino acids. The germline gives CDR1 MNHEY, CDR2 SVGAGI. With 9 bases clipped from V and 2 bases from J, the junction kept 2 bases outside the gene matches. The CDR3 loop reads CARRQGQETQYF. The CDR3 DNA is TGTGCCAGGCGACAGGGGCAAGAGACCCAGTACTTC.

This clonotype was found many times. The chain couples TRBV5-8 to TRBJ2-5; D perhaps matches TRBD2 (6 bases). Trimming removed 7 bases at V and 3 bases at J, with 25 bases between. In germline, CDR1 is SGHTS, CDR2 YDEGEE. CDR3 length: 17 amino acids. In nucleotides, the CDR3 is TGTGCCAGCTGTACCTTATTTTCGGGGGACCAAGAAGAGACCCAGTACTTC. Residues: CASCTLFSGDQEETQYF.

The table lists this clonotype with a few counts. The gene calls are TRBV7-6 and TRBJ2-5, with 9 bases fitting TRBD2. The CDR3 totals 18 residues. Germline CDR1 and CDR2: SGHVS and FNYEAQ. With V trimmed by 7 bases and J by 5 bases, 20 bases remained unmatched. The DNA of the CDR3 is TGTGCCAGCACCTACCCCATTAGCGGGGGCCTTGATTGGGAGACCCAGTACTTC. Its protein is CASTYPISGGLDWETQYF.

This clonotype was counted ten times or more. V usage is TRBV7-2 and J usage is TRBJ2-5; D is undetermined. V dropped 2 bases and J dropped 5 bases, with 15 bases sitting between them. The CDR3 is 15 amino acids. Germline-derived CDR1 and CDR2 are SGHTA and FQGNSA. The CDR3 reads CASSLSGSRVETQYF. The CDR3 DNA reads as TGTGCCAGCAGCTTAAGTGGATCTAGGGTCGAGACCCAGTACTTC.

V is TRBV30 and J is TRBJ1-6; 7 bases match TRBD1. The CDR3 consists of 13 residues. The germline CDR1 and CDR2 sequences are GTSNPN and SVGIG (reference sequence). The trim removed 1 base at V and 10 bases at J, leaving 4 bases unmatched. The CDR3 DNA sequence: TGTGCCTGGAGTGGGGACAGCTGGTCACCCCTCCACTTT. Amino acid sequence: CAWSGDSWSPLHF.

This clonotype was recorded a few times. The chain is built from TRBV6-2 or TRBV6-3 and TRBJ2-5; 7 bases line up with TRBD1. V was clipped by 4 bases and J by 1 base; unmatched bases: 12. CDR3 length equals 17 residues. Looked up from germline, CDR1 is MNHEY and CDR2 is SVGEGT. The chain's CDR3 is CASSSGQVSYLQETQYF. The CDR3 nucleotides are TGTGCCAGCAGTTCCGGACAGGTATCTTATCTCCAAGAGACCCAGTACTTC.

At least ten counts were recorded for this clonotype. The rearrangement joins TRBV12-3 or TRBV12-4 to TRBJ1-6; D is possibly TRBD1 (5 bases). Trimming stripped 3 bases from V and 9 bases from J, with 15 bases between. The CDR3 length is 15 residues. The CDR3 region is CASSFGGSLSSPLHF. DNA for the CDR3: TGTGCCAGCAGTTTCGGGGGGAGTTTGAGTTCACCCCTCCACTTT.

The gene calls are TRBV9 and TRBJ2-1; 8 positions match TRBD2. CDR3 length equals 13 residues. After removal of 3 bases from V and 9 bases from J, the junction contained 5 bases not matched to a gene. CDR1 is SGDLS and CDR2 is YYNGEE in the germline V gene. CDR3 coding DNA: TGTGCCAGCAGCGCGGGGGGGGGTGGTGAGCAGTTCTTC. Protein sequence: CASSAGGGGEQFF.